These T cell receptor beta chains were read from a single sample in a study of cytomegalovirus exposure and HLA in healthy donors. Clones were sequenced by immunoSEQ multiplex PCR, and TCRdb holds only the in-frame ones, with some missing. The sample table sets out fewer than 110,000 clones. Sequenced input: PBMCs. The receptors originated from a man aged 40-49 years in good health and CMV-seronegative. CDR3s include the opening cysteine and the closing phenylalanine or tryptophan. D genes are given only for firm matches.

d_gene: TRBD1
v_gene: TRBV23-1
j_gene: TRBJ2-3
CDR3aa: CASSQWDRAGDTQYF
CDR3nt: TGCGCCAGCAGTCAATGGGACAGGGCAGGGGATACGCAGTATTTT

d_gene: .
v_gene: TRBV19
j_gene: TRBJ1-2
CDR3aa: CASSIAVSSGANYGYTF
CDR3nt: TGTGCCAGTAGTATAGCCGTGTCGTCCGGAGCTAACTATGGCTACACCTTC

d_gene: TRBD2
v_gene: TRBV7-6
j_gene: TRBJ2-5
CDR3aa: CASSLIRRRETVETQYF
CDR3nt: TGTGCCAGCAGCTTAATTCGTCGGCGGGAGACCGTTGAGACCCAGTACTTC

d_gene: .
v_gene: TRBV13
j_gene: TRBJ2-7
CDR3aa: CASSLGGARGEQYF
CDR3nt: TGTGCCAGCAGCTTAGGAGGGGCTCGTGGCGAGCAGTACTTC

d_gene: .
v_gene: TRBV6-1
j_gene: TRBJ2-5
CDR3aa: CASSAQSGTQETQYF
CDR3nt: TGTGCCAGCAGCGCCCAGTCGGGGACACAAGAGACCCAGTACTTC

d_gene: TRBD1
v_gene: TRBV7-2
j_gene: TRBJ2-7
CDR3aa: CASSLEGGYSYEQYF
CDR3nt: TGTGCCAGCAGCTTAGAAGGGGGCTATTCCTACGAGCAGTACTTC

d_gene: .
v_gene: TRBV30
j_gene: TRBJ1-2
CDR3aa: CAWRSRGYGYGYTF
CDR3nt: TGTGCCTGGAGAAGTAGGGGGTACGGCTATGGCTACACCTTC

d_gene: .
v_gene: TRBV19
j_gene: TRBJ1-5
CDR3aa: CASSMWRISNQPQHF
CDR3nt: TGTGCCAGTAGTATGTGGCGGATTAGCAATCAGCCCCAGCATTTT

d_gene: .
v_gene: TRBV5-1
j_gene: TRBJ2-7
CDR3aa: CASQDQPLAYEQYF
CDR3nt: TGCGCCAGTCAGGATCAGCCCCTAGCGTACGAGCAGTACTTC

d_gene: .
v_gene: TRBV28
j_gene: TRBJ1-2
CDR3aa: CASIPGGSAYGYTF
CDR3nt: TGTGCCAGCATCCCGGGGGGGTCGGCCTATGGCTACACCTTC

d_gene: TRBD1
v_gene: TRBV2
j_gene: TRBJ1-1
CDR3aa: CASSVWTGHTEAFF
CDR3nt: TGTGCCAGCAGTGTCTGGACAGGACACACTGAAGCTTTCTTT

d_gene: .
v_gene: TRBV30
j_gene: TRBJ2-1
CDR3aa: CAQKRSGYNEQFF
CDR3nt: TGTGCCCAGAAACGCAGCGGTTACAATGAGCAGTTCTTC

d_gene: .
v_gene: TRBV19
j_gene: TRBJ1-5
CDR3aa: CASSINVWAYSNQPQHF
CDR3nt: TGTGCCAGTAGTATAAACGTTTGGGCGTATAGCAATCAGCCCCAGCATTTT

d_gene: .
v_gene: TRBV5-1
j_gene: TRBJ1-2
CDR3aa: CASSSGWDSYGYTF
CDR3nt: TGCGCCAGCAGCTCGGGATGGGACTCCTATGGCTACACCTTC

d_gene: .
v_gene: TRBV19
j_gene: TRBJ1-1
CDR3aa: CASSIGEGGAGTEAFF
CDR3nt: TGTGCCAGTAGTATAGGGGAGGGCGGGGCCGGCACTGAAGCTTTCTTT

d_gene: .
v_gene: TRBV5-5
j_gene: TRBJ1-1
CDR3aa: CASSLGGDRYTEAFF
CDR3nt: TGTGCCAGCAGCTTGGGGGGGGATAGGTACACTGAAGCTTTCTTT

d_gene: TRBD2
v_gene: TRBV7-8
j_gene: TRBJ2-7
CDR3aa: CASSQTTSDEQYF
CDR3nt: TGTGCCAGCAGCCAAACGACTAGCGACGAGCAGTACTTC

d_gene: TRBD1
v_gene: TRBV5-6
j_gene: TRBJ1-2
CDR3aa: CASSRQGYHGYTF
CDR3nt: TGTGCCAGCAGCCGACAGGGGTATCATGGCTACACCTTC

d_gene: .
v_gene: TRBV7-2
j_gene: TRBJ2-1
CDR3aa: CASSSQGGNEQFF
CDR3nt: TGTGCCAGCAGCTCGCAGGGGGGCAATGAGCAGTTCTTC

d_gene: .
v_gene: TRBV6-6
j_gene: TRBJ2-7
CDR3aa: CEGLGSYEQYF
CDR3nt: TGTGAGGGGCTGGGCTCCTACGAGCAGTACTTC

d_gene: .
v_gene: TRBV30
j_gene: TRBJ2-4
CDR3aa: CAWSVSGPNIQYF
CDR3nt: TGTGCCTGGAGTGTAAGCGGCCCGAACATTCAGTACTTC

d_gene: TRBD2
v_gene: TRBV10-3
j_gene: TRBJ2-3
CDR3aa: CAISESTSGGVTDTQYF
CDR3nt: TGTGCCATCAGTGAGTCGACTAGCGGGGGGGTCACAGATACGCAGTATTTT

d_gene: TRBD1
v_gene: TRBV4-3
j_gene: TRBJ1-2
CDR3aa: CASSQGVGQGATGYTF
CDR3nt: TGCGCCAGCAGCCAGGGAGTAGGACAGGGGGCAACTGGCTACACCTTC

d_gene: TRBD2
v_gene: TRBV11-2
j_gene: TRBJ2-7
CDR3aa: CASSLASGGANEQYF
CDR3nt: TGTGCCAGCAGCTTAGCCAGCGGGGGGGCAAACGAGCAGTACTTC

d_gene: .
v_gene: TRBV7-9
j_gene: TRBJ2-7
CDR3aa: CASSFIGAGEQYF
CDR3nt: TGTGCCAGCAGCTTCATCGGAGCGGGCGAGCAGTACTTC

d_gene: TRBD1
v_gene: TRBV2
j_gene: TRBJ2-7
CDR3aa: CASRGTGGDYEQYF
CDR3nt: TGTGCCAGCAGAGGGACAGGGGGCGACTACGAGCAGTACTTC

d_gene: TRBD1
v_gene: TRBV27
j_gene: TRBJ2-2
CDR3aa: CASSPLRQGVGTGELFF
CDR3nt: TGTGCCAGCAGTCCCCTCCGACAGGGGGTAGGCACCGGGGAGCTGTTTTTT

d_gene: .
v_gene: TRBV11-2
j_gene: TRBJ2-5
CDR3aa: CASSLTERRETQYF
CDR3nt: TGTGCCAGCAGCTTGACGGAGAGAAGAGAGACCCAGTACTTC

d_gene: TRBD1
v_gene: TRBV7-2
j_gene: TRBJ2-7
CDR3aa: CASSYYRTGGYEQYF
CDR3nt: TGTGCCAGCAGTTATTACCGGACAGGCGGATACGAGCAGTACTTC

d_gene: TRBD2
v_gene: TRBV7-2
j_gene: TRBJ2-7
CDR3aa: CASTSYAPGGDPYEQYF
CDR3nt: TGTGCCAGCACCTCATACGCCCCGGGAGGCGACCCCTACGAGCAGTACTTC

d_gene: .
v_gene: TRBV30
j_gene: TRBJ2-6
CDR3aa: CAWSVHGQPAGANVLTF
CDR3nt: TGTGCCTGGAGTGTACATGGGCAGCCCGCTGGGGCCAACGTCCTGACTTTC

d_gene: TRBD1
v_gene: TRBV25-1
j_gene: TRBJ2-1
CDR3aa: CASSGGQGEFF
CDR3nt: TGTGCCAGCAGTGGAGGACAGGGTGAGTTCTTC

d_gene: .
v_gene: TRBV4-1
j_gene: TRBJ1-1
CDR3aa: CASSQRRQMNTEAFF
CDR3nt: TGCGCCAGCAGCCAGCGACGACAGATGAACACTGAAGCTTTCTTT

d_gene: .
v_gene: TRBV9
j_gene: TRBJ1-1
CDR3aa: CASSITRAGTEAFF
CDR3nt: TGTGCCAGCAGCATAACCCGGGCGGGCACTGAAGCTTTCTTT

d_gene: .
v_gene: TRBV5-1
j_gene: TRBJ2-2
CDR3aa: CASSENSGGGELFF
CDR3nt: TGCGCCAGCAGCGAGAATAGTGGCGGGGGGGAGCTGTTTTTT

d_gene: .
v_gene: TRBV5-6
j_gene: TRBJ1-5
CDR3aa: CASSPRAGESNQPQHF
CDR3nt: TGTGCCAGCAGCCCCCGGGCAGGGGAGAGCAATCAGCCCCAGCATTTT

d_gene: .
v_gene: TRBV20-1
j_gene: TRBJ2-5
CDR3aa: CSARERETQYF
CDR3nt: TGCAGTGCTAGAGAGAGGGAGACCCAGTACTTC

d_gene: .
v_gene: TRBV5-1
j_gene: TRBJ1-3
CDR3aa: CASSLSASFDSGNTIYF
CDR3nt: TGCGCCAGCAGCTTATCCGCCAGTTTTGATTCTGGAAACACCATATATTTT

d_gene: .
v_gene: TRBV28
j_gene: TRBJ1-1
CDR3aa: CASSLGGGMNTEAFF
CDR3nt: TGTGCCAGCAGTCTAGGCGGGGGGATGAACACTGAAGCTTTCTTT

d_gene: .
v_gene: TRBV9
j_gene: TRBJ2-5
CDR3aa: CASSVAGQETQYF
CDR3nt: TGTGCCAGCAGCGTAGCAGGTCAAGAGACCCAGTACTTC

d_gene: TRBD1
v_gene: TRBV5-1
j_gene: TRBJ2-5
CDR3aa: CASSLAGTVNQETQYF
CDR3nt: TGCGCCAGCAGCTTGGCCGGGACAGTGAACCAAGAGACCCAGTACTTC

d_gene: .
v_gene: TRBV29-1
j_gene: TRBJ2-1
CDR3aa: CSVERTPYNEQFF
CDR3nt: TGCAGCGTTGAAAGGACACCTTACAATGAGCAGTTCTTC

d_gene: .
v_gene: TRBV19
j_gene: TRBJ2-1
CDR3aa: CASSRDNYNEQFF
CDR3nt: TGTGCCAGTAGCCGGGACAACTACAATGAGCAGTTCTTC

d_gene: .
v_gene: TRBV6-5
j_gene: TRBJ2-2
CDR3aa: CASSKTGTNTGELFF
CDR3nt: TGTGCCAGCAGTAAGACCGGGACGAACACCGGGGAGCTGTTTTTT

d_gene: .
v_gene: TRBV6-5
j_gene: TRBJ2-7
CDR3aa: CASSYSASNRDEQYF
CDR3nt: TGTGCCAGCAGTTACTCGGCTAGTAATCGTGACGAGCAGTACTTC

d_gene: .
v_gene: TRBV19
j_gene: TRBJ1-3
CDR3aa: CASSLNTIYF
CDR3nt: TGTGCCAGTTCGTTGAACACCATATATTTT

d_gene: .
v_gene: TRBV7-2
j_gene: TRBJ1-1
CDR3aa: CASSYPISTRNTEAFF
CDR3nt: TGTGCCAGCAGCTATCCCATCTCTACCCGGAACACTGAAGCTTTCTTT

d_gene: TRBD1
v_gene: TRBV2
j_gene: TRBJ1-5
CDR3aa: CASRDRDRAGQPQHF
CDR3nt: TGTGCCAGCAGGGATCGGGACAGGGCAGGTCAGCCCCAGCATTTT

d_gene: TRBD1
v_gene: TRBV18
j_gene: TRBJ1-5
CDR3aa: CASSPGQGGQPQHF
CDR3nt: TGTGCCAGCTCACCAGGACAGGGCGGTCAGCCCCAGCATTTT

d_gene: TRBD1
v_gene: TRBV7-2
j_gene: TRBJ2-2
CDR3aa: CASSLRQGAGTGELFF
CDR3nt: TGTGCCAGCAGTTTAAGACAGGGGGCGGGCACCGGGGAGCTGTTTTTT

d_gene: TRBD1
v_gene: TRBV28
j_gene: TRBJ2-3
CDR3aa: CASSSPTGGKDTQYF
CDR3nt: TGTGCCAGCAGTTCCCCTACAGGGGGTAAAGATACGCAGTATTTT

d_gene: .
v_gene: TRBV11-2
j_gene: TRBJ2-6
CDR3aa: CASSLPGSGANVLTF
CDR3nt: TGTGCCAGCAGCTTACCCGGCTCTGGGGCCAACGTCCTGACTTTC